This T cell receptor (beta chain) emerged from a study of blood T cell repertoires in COVID-19. The wider study: T cells, B-cell-depleted T cells, or PBMCs supplied cDNA or gDNA.

In the authors' workflow: For nucleated cells, counts were estimated from reference gene primer amplification. Assay: immunoSEQ multiplex PCR; the TCRdb copy retains only in-frame clones and omits some. That table is the source of V, J and clone size, and D and trimming were worked out from the DNA. The profile shows some 150,000 clones, 65% to 90% of them singletons. This CDR3 contains 14 residues. The germline CDR1 and CDR2 sequences are MNHNY and SVGAGI (reference sequence). Trimming took 5 bases from V and 6 from J, leaving 14 bases between them. This clone was counted at least ten times. The clonotype originates from a woman in her sixties with active or convalescent COVID-19. Specimen: peripheral blood. The chain employs TRBV6-6 and TRBJ1-5, with D uncertain. CDR3 sequence (DNA): TGTGCCAGCAGTCCCGCGGTCGGGAGTCAGCCCCAGCATTTT. It is translated as CASSPAVGSQPQHF.